A single sample is the source of the 17 T cell receptor beta chains below, sequenced in a study of blood T cell repertoires in COVID-19. The assay was immunoSEQ multiplex PCR, and TCRdb's table has in-frame clones only and misses some. The sample holds about 88,000 clones; around nine tenths are singletons and the top ten take just under 3%. The sample taken for sequencing was peripheral blood. These receptors all come from a woman older than 75 with acute or convalescent COVID-19.

J is TRBJ1-5 and V is TRBV28; 10 bases fit TRBD1. This CDR3 contains 15 residues. Germline V gene sequence: CDR1 MDHEN, CDR2 SYDVKM. With 6 bases clipped from V and 5 bases from J, the junction kept 7 bases outside the gene matches. The CDR3 DNA is TGTGCCAGCAGAATCCGGGACAGGGGAGATCAGCCCCAGCATTTT. Encoded protein: CASRIRDRGDQPQHF. The full variable domain, with the rest looked up from reference TRBV28 and TRBJ1-5, is DVKVTQSSRYLVKRTGEKVFLECVQDMDHENMFWYRQDPGLGLRLIYFSYDVKMKEKGDIPEGYSVSREKKERFSLILESASTNQTSMYLCASRIRDRGDQPQHFGDGTRLSIL.

The V call is TRBV5-1, the J call TRBJ1-3; TRBD1 aligns across 8 bases. V was clipped by 4 bases and J by 2 bases; unmatched bases: 14. The CDR3 contains 18 residues. Per the germline V gene, CDR1 is SGHRS and CDR2 is YFSETQ. The CDR3 protein is CASSQSWTGIGTGNTIYF. For the CDR3, the DNA is TGCGCCAGCAGCCAGTCTTGGACAGGGATTGGAACTGGAAACACCATATATTTT.

V gene TRBV18 combines with J gene TRBJ2-2; 11 positions match TRBD2. The CDR3 is made up of 17 amino acids. Looked up from germline, CDR1 is KGHSH and CDR2 is LQKENI. V was clipped by 3 bases and J by 5 bases; unmatched bases: 8. Written as DNA, the CDR3 is TGTGCCAGCTCACCTGCAACTAGCGGGAGTGGTACCGGGGAGCTGTTTTTT. This translates into CASSPATSGSGTGELFF.

The V gene is TRBV9, the J gene TRBJ1-5; TRBD1 matches at 7 bases. V shed 2 bases, J shed 3 bases, and the junction held 2 bases outside the gene matches. Germline values: CDR1 SGDLS, CDR2 YYNGEE. This CDR3 region has 14 residues. The chain's CDR3 is CASSVTGDNQPQHF. The CDR3 DNA follows: TGTGCCAGCAGCGTTACAGGGGACAATCAGCCCCAGCATTTT.

The gene calls are TRBV5-4 and TRBJ2-1; 10 nucleotides align to TRBD2. The CDR3 has 15 residues. The trim removed 0 bases at V and 6 bases at J, leaving 3 bases unmatched. Germline V lookup: CDR1 SGHNT, CDR2 YYREEE (reference sequence). Here the CDR3 reads CASSLAGLAFNEQFF. In DNA, the CDR3 is TGTGCCAGCAGCTTGGCGGGACTAGCGTTCAATGAGCAGTTCTTC. Together with reference TRBV5-4 and TRBJ2-1, the CDR3 gives the full variable domain: ETGVTQSPTHLIKTRGQQVTLRCSSQSGHNTVSWYQQALGQGPQFIFQYYREEENGRGNFPPRFSGLQFPNYSSELNVNALELDDSALYLCASSLAGLAFNEQFFGPGTRLTVL.

V usage is TRBV15 and J usage is TRBJ2-1; TRBD2 matches 10 bases. There are 14 residues in the CDR3. CDR1 and CDR2 from the germline V gene are LNHNV and YYDKDF (reference sequence). V trimming: 2 bases; J trimming: 8 bases; junction bases outside the gene matches: 3. This CDR3 is CATSRQLAGDEQFF. DNA of the CDR3: TGTGCCACCAGCAGACAGCTAGCGGGAGATGAGCAGTTCTTC.

J is TRBJ2-5 and V is TRBV7-6; a possible D gene is TRBD2 (6 bases). Trimming pared 1 base from V and 5 bases from J, leaving 26 bases between. The CDR3 totals 19 residues. The germline V gene has CDR1 SGHVS and CDR2 FNYEAQ. This CDR3 is CASSLVGVSEGGIEETQYF. The CDR3 nucleotides read TGTGCCAGCAGCTTAGTGGGGGTTTCGGAGGGAGGCATCGAGGAGACCCAGTACTTC.

The chain employs TRBV5-1 and TRBJ2-1; 15 bases fit TRBD2. The CDR3 totals 15 residues. Trimming at V came to 0 bases and at J to 9 bases, leaving 1 base not matched to a gene. Germline CDR1 and CDR2: SGHRS and YFSETQ. CDR3 bases: TGCGCCAGCAGCTTGGGGACTAGCGGGGGGGCTGAGCAGTTCTTC. This sequence encodes CASSLGTSGGAEQFF.

In this sample, this clone turned up a few times. V and J are TRBV21-1 and TRBJ1-1; the DNA was not used to check the table's D call, TRBD1. TRBV21-1 represents a pseudogene. CDR3 length equals 14 residues. CDR3 coding DNA: TGTGCCAGCAGCCTACACAGGGGTCGAACTGAAGCTTTCTTT. This sequence encodes CASSLHRGRTEAFF.

The chain links TRBV6-2 or TRBV6-3 to TRBJ1-6; D is ambiguous. Germline V gene sequence: CDR1 MNHEY, CDR2 SVGEGT. Trimming pared 4 bases from V and 8 bases from J, leaving 21 bases between. This CDR3 is 17 amino acids long. The CDR3: CASSFPGTDPVDSPLHF. CDR3 DNA: TGTGCCAGCAGTTTCCCGGGAACAGACCCCGTGGATTCACCCCTCCACTTT.

The chain employs TRBV19 and TRBJ1-2; D is ambiguous. The CDR3 consists of 17 residues. Germline CDR1 LNHDA, CDR2 SQIVND (reference sequence). Deletions cut 5 bases from V and 5 bases from J, with 24 bases between. This CDR3 reads CASSDSGSFQYEYGYTF. DNA of the CDR3: TGTGCCAGTAGTGACTCCGGGAGTTTCCAATACGAATATGGCTACACCTTC.

As concerns this clone: The sample holds other DNA sequences that translate to the same CDR3. The chain recombines TRBV7-2 with TRBJ1-4, with TRBD1 matching 10 bases. Losses at the gene ends were 3 bases for V and 5 bases for J; bases not matched to a gene: 3. This CDR3 is 15 amino acids long. In germline, CDR1 is SGHTA, CDR2 FQGNSA. The DNA of the CDR3 is TGTGCCAGCAGCTTCGACAGGGGGCGCAATGAAAAACTGTTTTTT. As protein: CASSFDRGRNEKLFF.

The chain carries TRBV7-8 and TRBJ2-1, with D maybe TRBD2 (6 bases). CDR3 size: 13 residues. Trimming left V 5 bases short and J 10 bases short, with 15 bases between. Germline loops: CDR1 SGHVS, CDR2 FQNEAQ. CDR3 sequence reads: CASSLRESGEQFF. The CDR3, as DNA: TGTGCCAGCAGCCTACGGGAGTCTGGCGAGCAGTTCTTC.

This chain uses TRBV30 with TRBJ2-7; 12 bases line up with TRBD2. This CDR3 is 14 amino acids long. Germline V gene data show CDR1 as GTSNPN and CDR2 as SVGIG (reference sequence). After removal of 3 bases from V and 4 bases from J, the junction contained 4 bases not matched to a gene. The CDR3 DNA is TGTGCCTGGAGGACTAGCGGGAGTAATTACGAGCAGTACTTC. This encodes CAWRTSGSNYEQYF.

Written as DNA, the CDR3 is TGCGCCAGCAGCTTGGCCATGACAGAATATGGCTACACCTTC. It translates to CASSLAMTEYGYTF. The chain links TRBV5-1 to TRBJ1-2; the D gene is possibly TRBD1 (5 bases). V lost 0 bases to trimming and J lost 5 bases, with 11 bases between them. CDR1 and CDR2 (germline): SGHRS, YFSETQ. The length of the CDR3 is 14 residues.

V and J are TRBV7-2 and TRBJ1-5; D is possibly TRBD1 (5 bases). This CDR3 has 18 residues. Deletions cut 3 bases from V and 0 bases from J, with 18 bases between. CDR1 is SGHTA, CDR2 FQGNSA, per germline. CDR3 sequence (DNA): TGTGCCAGCAGCTTTGGGATTGGGGGGATTCATAGCAATCAGCCCCAGCATTTT. Protein: CASSFGIGGIHSNQPQHF.

The chain employs TRBV19 and TRBJ2-1; D is ambiguous. With 5 bases removed from V and 2 bases from J, the gap between germline ends came to 10 bases. This CDR3 has 14 residues. Germline V gives CDR1 LNHDA, CDR2 SQIVND (reference sequence). The DNA of the CDR3 is TGTGCCAGTAGTCCTAGTCTAGCCTACAATGAGCAGTTCTTC. Protein sequence: CASSPSLAYNEQFF.